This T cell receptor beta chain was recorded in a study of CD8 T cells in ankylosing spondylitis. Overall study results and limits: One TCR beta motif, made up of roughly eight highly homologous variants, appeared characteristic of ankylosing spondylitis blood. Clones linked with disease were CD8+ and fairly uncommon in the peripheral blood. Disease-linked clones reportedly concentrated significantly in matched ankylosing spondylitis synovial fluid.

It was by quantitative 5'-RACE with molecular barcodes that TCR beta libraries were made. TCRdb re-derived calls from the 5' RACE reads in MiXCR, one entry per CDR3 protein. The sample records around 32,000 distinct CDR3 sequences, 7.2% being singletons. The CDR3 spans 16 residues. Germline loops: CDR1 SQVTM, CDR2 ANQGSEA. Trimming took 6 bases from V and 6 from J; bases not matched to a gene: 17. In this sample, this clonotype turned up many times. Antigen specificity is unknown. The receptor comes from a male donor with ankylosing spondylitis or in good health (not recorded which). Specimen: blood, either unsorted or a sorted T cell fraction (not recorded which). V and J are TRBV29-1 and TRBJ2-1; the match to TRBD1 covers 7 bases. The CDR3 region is CSVLPRDSGFINEQFF. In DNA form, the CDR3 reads TGCAGCGTATTACCCCGGGACAGTGGGTTCATCAATGAGCAGTTCTTC.